The TCR beta chain described here comes from a study of tumor and adjacent non-tumor tissue in lung cancer (dated by TCRdb to about 2018). In the study overall: Patients with adenocarcinoma (12), squamous cell carcinoma (2) and small cell lung cancer (1) were included in the cohort. The approximately 15 patients were aged about 31 to 76 years, included ten or so men and 5 women, and had TNM stage I to III disease. Sequencing generated a total of about 130,000,000 productive TCRbeta reads, averaging around 4 million reads per sample. The study compared bulk TCRbeta repertoires between lung tumor tissue and matched distant non-tumor lung tissue from more than twelve lung cancer patients. TCRbeta CDR3 sequencing was performed on about 30 paired specimens, with one tumor sample and one normal lung sample collected per patient.

RNA was isolated from bulk, unsorted tissue, and RNA quality was assessed with a NanoDrop ND-1000 and an Agilent 2100. Newly diagnosed lung cancer patients without prior chemotherapy who had been admitted for thoracic surgery in China between August and November 2014 were enrolled as donors. Anyone who had undergone radiotherapy or chemotherapy before, or who had another cancer at the same time, was left out of the study. Pieces of surgical tissue measuring roughly 1-2.2 cm3 were kept in RNAlater solution and held at -80 degrees C until needed. Library creation used multiplex PCR. TCRdb names Illumina HiSeq 2500 as the instrument used. TCRbeta libraries were built by three rounds of nested PCR using primers (Table S4), following protocols modified from ARM-PCR. Before sequencing, PCR products of 200-500 bp were cut from the gel and purified using the QIAquick gel extraction kit. The original methods were these. Reads were cleaned using Trimmomatic, were merged into complete CDR3 sequences using FLASH, and were assigned to V(D)J germline segments using MiTCR. VDJtools was used to compute clonal diversity as the inverse Simpson's index. Productive reads were defined as in-frame sequences without a premature stop codon. TCRdb redid the processing of the public reads, applying fastp at Q25 and MiXCR, and retained in-frame beta chains. Each record represents a unique CDR3 protein, reported with the most common genes and DNA among its rows. The V and J calls were determined by TCRdb, not by the authors. Within this sample are more than 75,000 distinct CDR3 sequences, with 80% of them counted one time only. The top ten clones comprise 10% to 15% of the sample.

The paper's findings and limits, for the study overall: Because peripheral blood was not sequenced, the blood TCRbeta repertoires of the lung cancer patients in the study went unexamined. A significantly larger cumulative share of the repertoire was made up by the top 100 clones in normal lung than in tumor tissue. Significantly higher TCR diversity (inverse Simpson) was observed in tumor tissue than in normal lung tissue (approximately 430 vs 150, P = 0.0075, Mann-Whitney U test). TCR diversity was significantly higher in younger patients, and greater tumor TCR diversity was associated with shorter overall survival and shorter disease-free survival. The sequencing platform is not named in the methods, and unique molecular identifiers are not mentioned. Only around 16 patients were in the cohort, and the authors stated that larger samples and more detailed clinical data are needed.

CDR1 SGHAT and CDR2 FQNNGV are derived from the germline V gene. The CDR3 goes from the cysteine to the phenylalanine over 12 residues. The DNA shown is the 36-base CDR3, in frame from base 1. Note on this clonotype: The clone's antigen remains unknown. The germline gene is not matched at one end of the junction; a read error may be the cause.

What was sequenced was lung tumor tissue. This clonotype originated in a woman aged 50 to 65 with non-small cell lung cancer. The chain links TRBV11-2 with TRBJ1-2; the D gene cannot be resolved reliably. The DNA sequence is as follows: TGTGCCATCAGCTTCACAGACTATCGCTACAGCTTC. Its protein is CAISFTDYRYSF.